The clone carrying this TCR beta chain is a singleton in its sample. PCR primers comprised 60 Vbeta and 13 Jbeta primers. Sequencing was performed with immunoSEQ multiplex PCR; in TCRdb, only in-frame clones are kept and a portion is missing. In the table there are some 190,000 clones, 81% of which are singletons. These data come from a study of cytomegalovirus exposure and HLA in healthy donors. The V end lost 0 bases, the J end lost 0 bases, and 12 bases lay between the germline ends. There are 17 residues in the CDR3. Germline V gene data show CDR1 as LNHDA and CDR2 as SQIVND (reference sequence). The sequence was collected from a man younger than 35 in good health and CMV-seronegative. The rearrangement uses TRBV19 and TRBJ1-5; D unclear. Sequencing was done on a sample of PBMCs. The CDR3 protein is CASSIDLAGYSNQPQHF. CDR3 sequence (DNA): TGTGCCAGTAGTATAGATTTAGCCGGTTATAGCAATCAGCCCCAGCATTTT.